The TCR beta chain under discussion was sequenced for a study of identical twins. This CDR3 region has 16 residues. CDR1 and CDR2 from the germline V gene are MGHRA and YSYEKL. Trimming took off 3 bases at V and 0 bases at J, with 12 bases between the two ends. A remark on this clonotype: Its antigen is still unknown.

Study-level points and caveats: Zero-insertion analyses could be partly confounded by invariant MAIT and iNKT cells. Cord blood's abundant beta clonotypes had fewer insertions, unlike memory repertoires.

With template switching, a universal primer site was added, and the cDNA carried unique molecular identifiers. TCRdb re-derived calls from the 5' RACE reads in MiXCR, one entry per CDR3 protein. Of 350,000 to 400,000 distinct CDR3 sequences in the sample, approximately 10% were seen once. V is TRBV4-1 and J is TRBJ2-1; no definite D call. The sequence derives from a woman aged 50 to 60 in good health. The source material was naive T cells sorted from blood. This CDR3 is CASSHPAKSSYNEQFF. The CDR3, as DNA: TGCGCCAGCAGCCACCCCGCTAAGAGCTCCTACAATGAGCAGTTCTTC.